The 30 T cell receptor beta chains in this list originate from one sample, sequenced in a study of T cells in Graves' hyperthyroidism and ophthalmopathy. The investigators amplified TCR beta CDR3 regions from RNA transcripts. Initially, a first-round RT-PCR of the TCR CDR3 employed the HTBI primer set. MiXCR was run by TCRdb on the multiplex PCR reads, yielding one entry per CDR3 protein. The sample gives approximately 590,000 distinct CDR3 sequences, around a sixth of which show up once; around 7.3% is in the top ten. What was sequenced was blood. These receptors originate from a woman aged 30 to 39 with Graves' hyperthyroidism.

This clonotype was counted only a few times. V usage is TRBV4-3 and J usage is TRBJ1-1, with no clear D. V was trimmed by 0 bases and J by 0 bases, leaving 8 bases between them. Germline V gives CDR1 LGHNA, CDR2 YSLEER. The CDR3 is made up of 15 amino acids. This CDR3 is CASSQDHTMNTEAFF. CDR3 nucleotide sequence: TGCGCCAGCAGCCAAGATCACACCATGAACACTGAAGCTTTCTTT.

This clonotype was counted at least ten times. In DNA form, the CDR3 reads TGCGCCAGCAGACGCCTTGGGGGGGTGGACGCTGAAGCTTTCTTT. This gives the protein CASRRLGGVDAEAFF. The V call is TRBV5-1, the J call TRBJ1-1, with TRBD1 as a possible D gene (5 bases). V lost 5 bases and J 6 bases, leaving 20 bases between the germline ends. The CDR3 contains 15 residues. Germline CDR1 is SGHRS and CDR2 is YFSETQ. The full variable domain, with the rest looked up from reference TRBV5-1 and TRBJ1-1, is KAGVTQTPRYLIKTRGQQVTLSCSPISGHRSVSWYQQTPGQGLQFLFEYFSETQRNKGNFPGRFSGRQFSNSRSEMNVSTLELGDSALYLCASRRLGGVDAEAFFGQGTRLTVV.

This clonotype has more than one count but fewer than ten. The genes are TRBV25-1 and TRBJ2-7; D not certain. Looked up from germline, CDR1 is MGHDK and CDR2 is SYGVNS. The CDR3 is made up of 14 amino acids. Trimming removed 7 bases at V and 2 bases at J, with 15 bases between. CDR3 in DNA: TGTGCCAGCACCTCGCAAGTTCGTCCCTACGAGCAGTACTTC. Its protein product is CASTSQVRPYEQYF.

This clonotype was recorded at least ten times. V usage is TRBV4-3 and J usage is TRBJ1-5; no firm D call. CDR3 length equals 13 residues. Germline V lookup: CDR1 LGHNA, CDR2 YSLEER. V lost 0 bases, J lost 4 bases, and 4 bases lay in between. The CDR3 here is CASSQDENQPQHF. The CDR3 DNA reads TGCGCCAGCAGCCAAGATGAGAATCAGCCCCAGCATTTT.

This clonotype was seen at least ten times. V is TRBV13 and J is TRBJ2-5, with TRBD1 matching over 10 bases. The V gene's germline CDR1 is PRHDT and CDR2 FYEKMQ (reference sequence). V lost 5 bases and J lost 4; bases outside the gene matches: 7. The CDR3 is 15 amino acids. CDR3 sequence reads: CASSPAGTGAETQYF. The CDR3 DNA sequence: TGTGCCAGCAGCCCGGCCGGGACAGGGGCAGAGACCCAGTACTTC.

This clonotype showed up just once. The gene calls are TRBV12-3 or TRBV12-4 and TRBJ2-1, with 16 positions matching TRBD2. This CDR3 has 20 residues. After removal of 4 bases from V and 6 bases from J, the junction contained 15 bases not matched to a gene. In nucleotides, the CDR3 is TGTGCCAGCAGTTACTCGGGGACAGGGACTAGCGGGAGGGCCTCCAATGAGCAGTTCTTC. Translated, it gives CASSYSGTGTSGRASNEQFF.

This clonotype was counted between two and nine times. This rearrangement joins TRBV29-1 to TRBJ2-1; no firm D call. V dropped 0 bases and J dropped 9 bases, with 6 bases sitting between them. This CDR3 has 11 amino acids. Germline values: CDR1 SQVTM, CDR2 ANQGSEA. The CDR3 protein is CSVEDRSEQFF. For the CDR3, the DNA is TGCAGCGTTGAAGATAGGAGTGAGCAGTTCTTC.

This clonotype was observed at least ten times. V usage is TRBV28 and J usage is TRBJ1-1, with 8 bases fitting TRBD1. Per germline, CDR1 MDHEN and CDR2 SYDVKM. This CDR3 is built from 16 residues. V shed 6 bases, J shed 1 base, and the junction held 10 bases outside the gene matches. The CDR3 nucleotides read TGTGCCAGCAGCCCCCGACAGGGGAGATGGAACACTGAAGCTTTCTTT. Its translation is CASSPRQGRWNTEAFF.

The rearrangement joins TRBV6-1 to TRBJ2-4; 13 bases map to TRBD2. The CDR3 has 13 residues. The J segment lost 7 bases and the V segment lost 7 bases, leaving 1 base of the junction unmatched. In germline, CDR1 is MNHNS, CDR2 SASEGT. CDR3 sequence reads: CASKTSGRNIQYF. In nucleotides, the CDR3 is TGTGCCAGCAAGACTAGCGGGAGGAACATTCAGTACTTC.

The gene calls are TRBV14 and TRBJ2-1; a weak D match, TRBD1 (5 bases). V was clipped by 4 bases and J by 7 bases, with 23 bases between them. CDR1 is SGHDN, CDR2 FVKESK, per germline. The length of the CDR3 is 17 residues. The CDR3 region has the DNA TGTGCCAGCAGCCCTATGACTTTAGGGGCTTTTGATAATGAGCAGTTCTTC. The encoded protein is CASSPMTLGAFDNEQFF.

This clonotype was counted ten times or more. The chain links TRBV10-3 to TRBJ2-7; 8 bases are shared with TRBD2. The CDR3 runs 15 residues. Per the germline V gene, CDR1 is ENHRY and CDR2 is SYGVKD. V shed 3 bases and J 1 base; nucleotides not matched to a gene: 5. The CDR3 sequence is CAISDGLAGSYEQYF. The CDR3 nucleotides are TGTGCCATCAGTGATGGGCTAGCGGGTTCCTACGAGCAGTACTTC.

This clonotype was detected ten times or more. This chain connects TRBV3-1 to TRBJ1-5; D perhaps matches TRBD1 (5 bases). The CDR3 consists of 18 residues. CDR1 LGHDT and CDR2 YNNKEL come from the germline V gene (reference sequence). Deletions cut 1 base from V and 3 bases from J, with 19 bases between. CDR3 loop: CASSQAYGGTASNQPQHF. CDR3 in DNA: TGTGCCAGCAGCCAAGCCTACGGGGGGACGGCCTCCAATCAGCCCCAGCATTTT. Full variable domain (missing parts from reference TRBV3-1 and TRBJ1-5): DTAVSQTPKYLVTQMGNDKSIKCEQNLGHDTMYWYKQDSKKFLKIMFSYNNKELIINETVPNRFSPKSPDKAHLNLHINSLELGDSAVYFCASSQAYGGTASNQPQHFGDGTRLSIL.

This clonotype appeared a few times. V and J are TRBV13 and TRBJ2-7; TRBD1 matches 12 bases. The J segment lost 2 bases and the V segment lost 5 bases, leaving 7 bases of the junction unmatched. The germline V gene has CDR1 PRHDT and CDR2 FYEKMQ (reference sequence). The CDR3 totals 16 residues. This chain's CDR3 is CASSPGTGGSPYEQYF. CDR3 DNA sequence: TGTGCCAGCAGCCCCGGGACAGGGGGCTCCCCCTACGAGCAGTACTTC.

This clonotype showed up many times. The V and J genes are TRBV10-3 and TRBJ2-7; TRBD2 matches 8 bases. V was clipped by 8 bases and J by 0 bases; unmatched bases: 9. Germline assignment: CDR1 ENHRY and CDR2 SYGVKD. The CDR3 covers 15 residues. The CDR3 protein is CAISKVSGSSYEQYF. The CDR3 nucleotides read TGTGCCATCTCGAAAGTGAGCGGGAGCTCCTACGAGCAGTACTTC.

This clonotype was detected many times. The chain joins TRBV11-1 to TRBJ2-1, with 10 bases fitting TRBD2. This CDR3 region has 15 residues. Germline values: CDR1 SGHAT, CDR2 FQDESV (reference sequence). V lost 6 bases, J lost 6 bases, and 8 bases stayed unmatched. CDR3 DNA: TGTGCCAGCAGAGGTGGGACTAGCGATTTCAATGAGCAGTTCTTC. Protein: CASRGGTSDFNEQFF.

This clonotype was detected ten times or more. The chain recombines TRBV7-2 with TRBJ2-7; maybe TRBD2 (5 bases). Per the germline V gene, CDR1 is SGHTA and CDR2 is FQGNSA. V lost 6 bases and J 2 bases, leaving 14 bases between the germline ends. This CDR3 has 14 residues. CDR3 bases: TGTGCCAGCAGAGGAGGAGTAGCACCCTACGAGCAGTACTTC. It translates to CASRGGVAPYEQYF.

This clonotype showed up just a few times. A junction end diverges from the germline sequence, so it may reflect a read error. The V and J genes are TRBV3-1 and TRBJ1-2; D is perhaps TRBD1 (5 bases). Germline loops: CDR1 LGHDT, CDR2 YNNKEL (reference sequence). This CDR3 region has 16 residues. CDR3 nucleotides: TGTGCCAACAGCCAAGATCGGGGGATTAGAAACTATGGCTACACCTTC. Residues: CANSQDRGIRNYGYTF.

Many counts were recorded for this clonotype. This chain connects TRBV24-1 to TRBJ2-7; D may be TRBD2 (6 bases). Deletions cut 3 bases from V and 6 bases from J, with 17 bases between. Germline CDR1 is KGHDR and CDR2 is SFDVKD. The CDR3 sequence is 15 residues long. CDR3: CATSDAAGTPLEQYF. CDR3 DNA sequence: TGTGCCACCAGTGATGCTGCCGGGACTCCCCTCGAGCAGTACTTC.

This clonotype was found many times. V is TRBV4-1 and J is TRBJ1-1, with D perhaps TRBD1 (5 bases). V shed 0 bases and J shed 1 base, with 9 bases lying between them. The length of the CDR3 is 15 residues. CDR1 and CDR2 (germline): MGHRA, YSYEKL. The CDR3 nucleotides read TGCGCCAGCAGCCAAGATCGGGGGGGGAACACTGAAGCTTTCTTT. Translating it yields CASSQDRGGNTEAFF.

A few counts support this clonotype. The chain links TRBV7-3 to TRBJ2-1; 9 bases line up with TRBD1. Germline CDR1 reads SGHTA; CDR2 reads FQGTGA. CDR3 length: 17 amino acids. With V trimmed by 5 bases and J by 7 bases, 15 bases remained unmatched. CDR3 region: CASSLPLLRDRDNEQFF. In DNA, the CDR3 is TGTGCCAGCAGCCTACCACTCTTACGGGACAGGGATAATGAGCAGTTCTTC.

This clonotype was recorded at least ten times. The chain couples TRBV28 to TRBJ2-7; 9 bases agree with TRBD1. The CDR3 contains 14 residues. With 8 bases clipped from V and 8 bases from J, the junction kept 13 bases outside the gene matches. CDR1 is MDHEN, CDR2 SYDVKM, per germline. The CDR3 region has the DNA TGTGCCAGCCACAGCGCCGGGACAGGGCTCCAGCAGTACTTC. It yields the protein CASHSAGTGLQQYF.

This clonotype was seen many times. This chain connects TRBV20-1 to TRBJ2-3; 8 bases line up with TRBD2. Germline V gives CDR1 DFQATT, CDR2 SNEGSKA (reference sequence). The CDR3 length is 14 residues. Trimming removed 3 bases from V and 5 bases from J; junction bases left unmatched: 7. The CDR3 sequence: CSASSGLVVDTQYF. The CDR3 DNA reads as TGCAGTGCTAGCTCGGGACTAGTGGTAGATACGCAGTATTTT.

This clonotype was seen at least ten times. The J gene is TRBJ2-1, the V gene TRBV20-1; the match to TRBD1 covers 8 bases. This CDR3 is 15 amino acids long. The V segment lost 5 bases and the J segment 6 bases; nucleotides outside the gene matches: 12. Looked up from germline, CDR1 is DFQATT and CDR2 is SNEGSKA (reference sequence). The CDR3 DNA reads TGCAGTGCTGCTCCCGGGACAGGTGGAATCAATGAGCAGTTCTTC. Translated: CSAAPGTGGINEQFF.

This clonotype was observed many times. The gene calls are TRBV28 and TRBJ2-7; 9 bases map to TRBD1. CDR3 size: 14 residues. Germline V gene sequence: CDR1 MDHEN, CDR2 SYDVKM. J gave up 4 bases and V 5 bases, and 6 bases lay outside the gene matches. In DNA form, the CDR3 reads TGTGCCAGCAGTACACGGGACAGGGAATACGAGCAGTACTTC. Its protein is CASSTRDREYEQYF. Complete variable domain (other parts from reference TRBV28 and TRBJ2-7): DVKVTQSSRYLVKRTGEKVFLECVQDMDHENMFWYRQDPGLGLRLIYFSYDVKMKEKGDIPEGYSVSREKKERFSLILESASTNQTSMYLCASSTRDREYEQYFGPGTRLTVT.

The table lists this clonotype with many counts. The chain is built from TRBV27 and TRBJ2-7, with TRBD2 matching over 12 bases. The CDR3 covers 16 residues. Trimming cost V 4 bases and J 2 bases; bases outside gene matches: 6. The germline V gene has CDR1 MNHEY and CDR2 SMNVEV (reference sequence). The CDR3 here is CASSSGLAGRAYEQYF. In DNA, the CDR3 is TGTGCCAGCAGTTCTGGACTAGCGGGAAGAGCCTACGAGCAGTACTTC.

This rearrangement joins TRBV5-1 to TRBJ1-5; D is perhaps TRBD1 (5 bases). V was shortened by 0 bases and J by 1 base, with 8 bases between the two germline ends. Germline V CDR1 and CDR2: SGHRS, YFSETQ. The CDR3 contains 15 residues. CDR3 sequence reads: CASSLEGFSNQPQHF. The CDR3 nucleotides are TGCGCCAGCAGCTTGGAGGGGTTCAGCAATCAGCCCCAGCATTTT.

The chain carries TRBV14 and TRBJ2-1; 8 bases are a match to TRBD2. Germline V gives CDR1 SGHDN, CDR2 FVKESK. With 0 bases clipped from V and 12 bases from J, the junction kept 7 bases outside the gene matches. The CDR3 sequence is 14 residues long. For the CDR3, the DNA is TGTGCCAGCAGCCAAGATCTTTCGGGGACTAGGCAGTTCTTC. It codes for CASSQDLSGTRQFF.

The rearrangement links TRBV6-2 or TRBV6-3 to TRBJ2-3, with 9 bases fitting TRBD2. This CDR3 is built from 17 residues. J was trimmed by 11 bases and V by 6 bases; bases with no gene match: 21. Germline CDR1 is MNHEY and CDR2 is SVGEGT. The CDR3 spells CASRPGRLAGSYTWQYF. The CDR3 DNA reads TGTGCCAGCAGACCCGGTAGGCTAGCGGGATCTTATACGTGGCAGTATTTT.

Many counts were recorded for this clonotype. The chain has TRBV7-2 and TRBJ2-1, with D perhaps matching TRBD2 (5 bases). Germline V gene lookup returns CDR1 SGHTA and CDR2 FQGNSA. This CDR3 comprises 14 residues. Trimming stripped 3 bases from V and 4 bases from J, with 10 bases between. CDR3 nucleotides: TGTGCCAGCAGCTTCGGAGCGGCTTACAATGAGCAGTTCTTC. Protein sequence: CASSFGAAYNEQFF.

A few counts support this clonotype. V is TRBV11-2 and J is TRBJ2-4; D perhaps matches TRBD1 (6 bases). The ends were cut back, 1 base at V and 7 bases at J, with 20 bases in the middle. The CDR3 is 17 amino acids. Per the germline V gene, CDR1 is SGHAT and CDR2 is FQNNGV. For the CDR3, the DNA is TGTGCCAGCAGCTTAGTTCGGACAGTAACAAGGGGGAACATTCAGTACTTC. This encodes CASSLVRTVTRGNIQYF.